Shown below are 23 T cell receptor beta chains from a single sample sequenced in a study of graft-versus-host responses after intestinal transplantation (dated by TCRdb to about 2021). Dithiothreitol, EDTA incubations and collagenase D digestion were used to isolate intraepithelial and lamina propria lymphocytes from graft specimens. Library method: the immunoSEQ multiplex PCR assay. The table was pulled from immuneACCESS by TCRdb, which kept in-frame rearrangements only. Such tables lose some clones; where checked, under half of the loss comes from unresolved V genes, and the rest has no known cause. The sample includes 8,500 to 14,000 clones, with roughly three quarters observed a single time. 9% to 10% of the sample rests with the top ten. The sequences come from ileum tissue, collected 23 days after intestinal transplant. All receptors come from a human patient who received an intestinal transplant, so some T cells may come from the graft donor.

This chain uses TRBV28 with TRBJ2-1; TRBD2 is a possible D gene (7 bases). V was pared by 5 bases and J by 7 bases, with 21 bases between. CDR1 is MDHEN, CDR2 SYDVKM, per germline. This CDR3 is 16 amino acids long. CDR3 in amino acids: CASSPWEGGPWNEQFF. Here the CDR3 DNA reads TGTGCCAGCAGTCCATGGGAGGGGGGGCCCTGGAATGAGCAGTTCTTC.

The chain combines TRBV18 with TRBJ2-1; the D is unclear. Per germline, CDR1 KGHSH and CDR2 LQKENI. The CDR3 runs to 12 residues. V lost 0 bases and J lost 7, with 4 bases in between. The CDR3 sequence: CASSPPGNEQFF. The CDR3 DNA reads TGTGCCAGCTCACCACCGGGGAATGAGCAGTTCTTC.

The chain employs TRBV7-9 and TRBJ2-5, with 9 bases lining up with TRBD2. CDR1 and CDR2 from the germline V gene are SEHNR and FQNEAQ (reference sequence). The CDR3 is 13 amino acids. Trimming removed 5 bases from V and 6 bases from J; junction bases left unmatched: 4. This CDR3 is CASSQGLAQTQYF. DNA of the CDR3: TGTGCCAGCAGCCAAGGACTAGCGCAGACCCAGTACTTC.

This clone came up a few times. Here the CDR3 reads CAATDRAKNIQYF. The CDR3 DNA is TGTGCCGCTACCGACAGGGCCAAAAACATTCAGTACTTC. V usage is TRBV6-5 and J usage is TRBJ2-4; D may be TRBD1 (6 bases). CDR1 is MNHEY, CDR2 SVGAGI, per germline. This CDR3 is built from 13 residues. The V end lost 11 bases, the J end lost 1 base, and 12 bases lay between the germline ends.

The chain employs TRBV4-3 and TRBJ2-7; 9 positions agree with TRBD1. J gave up 3 bases and V 1 base, and 4 bases lay outside the gene matches. The CDR3 length is 15 residues. From germline, CDR1 is LGHNA and CDR2 YSLEER. DNA of the CDR3: TGCGCCAGCAGCCAAGGAGGACAGGGGAGCTACGAGCAGTACTTC. Translated: CASSQGGQGSYEQYF.

The gene calls are TRBV21-1 and TRBJ2-7; TRBD1, the table's D call, lacks a check against the DNA. TRBV21-1 has pseudogene status. The CDR3 has 13 residues. The CDR3 bases are TGTGCCAGCAGCGGCCCGGGACAGAGGCCGCAGTACTTC. Its protein product is CASSGPGQRPQYF.

The chain joins TRBV19 to TRBJ2-1, with 7 nucleotides matching TRBD2. CDR3 length: 15 amino acids. Germline V gives CDR1 LNHDA, CDR2 SQIVND (reference sequence). The ends lost 3 bases at V and 3 bases at J; junction bases unmatched: 5. The CDR3 loop reads CASSMGLAVYNEQFF. The CDR3 region has the DNA TGTGCCAGTAGTATGGGGCTAGCGGTCTACAATGAGCAGTTCTTC.

The rearrangement links TRBV4-2 to TRBJ2-3, with 13 positions matching TRBD2. The V gene's germline CDR1 is LGHNA and CDR2 YNFKEQ. CDR3 length equals 20 residues. V lost 4 bases, J lost 1 base, and 14 bases stayed unmatched. CDR3 sequence: CASSPNPGLAGSAGTDTQYF. The CDR3 region has the DNA TGTGCCAGCAGCCCTAATCCGGGACTAGCGGGATCAGCTGGCACAGATACGCAGTATTTT.

This clone was observed once. The chain combines TRBV7-2 with TRBJ2-1; no clear D. Germline V lookup: CDR1 SGHTA, CDR2 FQGNSA. Trimming removed 1 base at V and 7 bases at J, with 11 bases between. The CDR3 runs to 14 residues. This CDR3 reads CASSLGGLWNEQFF. In DNA, the CDR3 is TGTGCCAGCAGCTTAGGAGGCCTGTGGAATGAGCAGTTCTTC.

CDR3 coding DNA: TGTGCCAGCAGCGTATATGGAACTAGCGGGGACATTCAGTACTTC. This sequence encodes CASSVYGTSGDIQYF. The chain links TRBV9 to TRBJ2-4; 10 positions match TRBD2. The ends lost 1 base at V and 8 bases at J; junction bases unmatched: 6. There are 15 residues in the CDR3. Per germline, CDR1 SGDLS and CDR2 YYNGEE.

The chain joins TRBV29-1 to TRBJ1-2; D not certain. V was trimmed by 0 bases and J by 4 bases, leaving 18 bases between them. The CDR3 covers 16 residues. CDR1 and CDR2 (germline): SQVTM, ANQGSEA. CDR3: CSVEDLPSPFPYGYTF. Here the CDR3 DNA reads TGCAGCGTTGAAGATCTGCCGAGTCCCTTCCCCTATGGCTACACCTTC.

The chain has TRBV5-4 and TRBJ1-1; D is perhaps TRBD1 (6 bases). Germline CDR1 and CDR2: SGHNT and YYREEE (reference sequence). The CDR3 covers 16 residues. Trimming stripped 3 bases from V and 5 bases from J, with 20 bases between. The CDR3 nucleotides are TGTGCCAGCAGCTCACGTAAAACAGGGCGGGGAACTGAAGCTTTCTTT. Its protein is CASSSRKTGRGTEAFF.

The chain is built from TRBV7-8 and TRBJ2-1; D unresolved. Germline CDR1 reads SGHVS; CDR2 reads FQNEAQ. V was pared by 2 bases and J by 7 bases, with 21 bases between. The CDR3 is made up of 17 amino acids. The CDR3 spells CASSLLTETMVENEQFF. As DNA, the CDR3 is TGTGCCAGCAGCTTACTCACCGAGACGATGGTCGAGAATGAGCAGTTCTTC.

Note on this clone: At one of its ends the junction is not consistent with the germline gene, which may arise from a read error. V is TRBV7-2 and J is TRBJ1-1; possible D gene TRBD1, 5 bases. The CDR3 extends over 13 amino acids. Germline loops: CDR1 SGHTA, CDR2 FQGNSA. CDR3 nucleotide sequence: TGTGCCAGCAGCCTAGCAAGGGGTACTGAAGCTTTCTTT. Translation gives CASSLARGTEAFF.

The chain combines TRBV27 with TRBJ2-1; 9 nucleotides align to TRBD2. The junction had 10 bases not matched to a gene; V was cut back by 3 bases and J by 4 bases. CDR3 length equals 17 residues. Germline V gene data show CDR1 as MNHEY and CDR2 as SMNVEV (reference sequence). CDR3 protein: CASSFFPGTSLYNEQFF. The CDR3 coding sequence is TGTGCCAGCAGTTTCTTTCCCGGGACTAGCTTGTACAATGAGCAGTTCTTC.

There are a few counts of this clone. The CDR3 DNA reads TGTGCCAGCAGTCCAAGGACAGGGGGCGCTGGGGCCAACGTCCTGACTTTC. Translation: CASSPRTGGAGANVLTF. The chain employs TRBV5-6 and TRBJ2-6; TRBD1 agrees at 11 bases. CDR3 length: 17 residues. Trimming removed 5 bases from V and 2 bases from J; junction bases left unmatched: 6. Germline CDR1 SGHDT, CDR2 YYEEEE. The full variable domain, rest sourced from reference TRBV5-6 and TRBJ2-6, is DAGVTQSPTHLIKTRGQQVTLRCSPKSGHDTVSWYQQALGQGPQFIFQYYEEEERQRGNFPDRFSGHQFPNYSSELNVNALLLGDSALYLCASSPRTGGAGANVLTFGAGSRLTVL.

This clone was detected a few times. The chain couples TRBV4-1 to TRBJ2-3; D may be TRBD2 (6 bases). Germline V gene sequence: CDR1 MGHRA, CDR2 YSYEKL. This CDR3 region has 17 residues. Between the trimmed V and J ends, which lost 0 bases and 2 bases, there was a span of 15 bases. In DNA form, the CDR3 reads TGCGCCAGCAGCCAAGATCGTTGGCGGGACCTCACAGATACGCAGTATTTT. Its translation: CASSQDRWRDLTDTQYF.

The chain links TRBV6-5 to TRBJ1-3, with 9 positions matching TRBD1. This CDR3 region has 16 residues. Germline-derived CDR1 and CDR2 are MNHEY and SVGAGI. V dropped 3 bases and J dropped 4; count of bases not matched to a gene: 7. The CDR3 DNA follows: TGTGCCAGCAGTTATGGCCGGGACAGGGTCGGAAACACCATATATTTT. It encodes CASSYGRDRVGNTIYF.

J is TRBJ2-2 and V is TRBV30; weak D call: TRBD2 (6 bases). Looked up from germline, CDR1 is GTSNPN and CDR2 is SVGIG (reference sequence). The V and J ends lost 2 bases and 1 base respectively, with 8 bases between them. This CDR3 is built from 14 residues. CDR3 bases: TGTGCCTGGAGTACGGGGGTGAACACCGGGGAGCTGTTTTTT. This gives the protein CAWSTGVNTGELFF. Complete variable domain (other parts from reference TRBV30 and TRBJ2-2): SQTIHQWPATLVQPVGSPLSLECTVEGTSNPNLYWYRQAAGRGLQLLFYSVGIGQISSEVPQNLSASRPQDRQFILSSKKLLLSDSGFYLCAWSTGVNTGELFFGEGSRLTVL.

This chain uses TRBV18 with TRBJ2-5; 7 positions agree with TRBD2. The V gene's germline CDR1 is KGHSH and CDR2 LQKENI. This CDR3 contains 13 residues. Trimming removed 4 bases from V and 7 bases from J; junction bases left unmatched: 6. The CDR3 protein is CASSQGGGGTQYF. The CDR3 DNA is TGTGCCAGCTCACAAGGAGGCGGGGGGACCCAGTACTTC.

For the CDR3, the DNA is TGTGCCAGCAGCTCTTCAGTCGCCTACGAGCAGTACTTC. It encodes CASSSSVAYEQYF. The V and J genes are TRBV5-5 and TRBJ2-7; no clear D gene. From germline, CDR1 is SGHKS and CDR2 YYEKEE (reference sequence). The CDR3 runs to 13 residues. V was pared by 3 bases and J by 2 bases, with 9 bases between.

This clone occurred once. This chain connects TRBV11-3 to TRBJ2-7; 7 nucleotides align to TRBD1. Germline CDR1 is SGHNT and CDR2 is YENEEA. The CDR3 is 15 amino acids. V gave up 4 bases and J gave up 5 bases; unmatched junction bases: 11. CDR3 sequence: CASSSGQVEFHEQYF. CDR3 DNA sequence: TGTGCCAGCAGCTCTGGACAGGTGGAGTTCCACGAGCAGTACTTC.

Only one count was recorded for this clone. The chain links TRBV20-1 to TRBJ2-1; no firm D call. The CDR3 runs 10 residues. Germline loops: CDR1 DFQATT, CDR2 SNEGSKA (reference sequence). This CDR3 is CSERLAEQFF. CDR3 DNA: TGCAGCGAAAGACTCGCGGAGCAGTTCTTC.